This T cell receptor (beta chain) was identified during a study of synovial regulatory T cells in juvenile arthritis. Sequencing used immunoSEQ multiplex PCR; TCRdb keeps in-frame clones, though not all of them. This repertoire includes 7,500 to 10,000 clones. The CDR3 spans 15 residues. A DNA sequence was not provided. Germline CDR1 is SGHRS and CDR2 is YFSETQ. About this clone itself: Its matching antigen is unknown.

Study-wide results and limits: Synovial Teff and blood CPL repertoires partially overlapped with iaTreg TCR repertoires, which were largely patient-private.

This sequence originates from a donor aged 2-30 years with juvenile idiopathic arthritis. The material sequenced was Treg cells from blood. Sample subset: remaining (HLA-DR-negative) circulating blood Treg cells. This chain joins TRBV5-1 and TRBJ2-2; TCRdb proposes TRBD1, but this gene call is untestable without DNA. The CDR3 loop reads CASSLEDRDTGELFF.